One and the same sample provided the 22 T cell receptor beta chains below, sequenced in a study of resident and recirculating memory T cells in vitiligo. Clones were sequenced by immunoSEQ multiplex PCR, and TCRdb holds only the in-frame ones, with some missing. The profile covers more than 70,000 clones, with 90% to 95% appearing a single time and approximately 5.4% taken by the ten largest. The source material was blood. These receptors were collected from a male donor with vitiligo.

This chain connects TRBV5-4 to TRBJ2-7; a possible D gene is TRBD1 (5 bases). CDR3 length equals 15 residues. The V end was cut by 0 bases, the J end by 2 bases, with 12 bases between. From germline, CDR1 is SGHNT and CDR2 YYREEE (reference sequence). CDR3 sequence (DNA): TGTGCCAGCAGCTTGGGAATGGGGCCCGCCTACGAGCAGTACTTC. Translating it yields CASSLGMGPAYEQYF.

The chain carries TRBV5-4 and TRBJ2-1; TRBD1 might be the D (5 bases). The ends were cut back, 2 bases at V and 9 bases at J, with 6 bases in the middle. The CDR3 spans 11 residues. Germline CDR1 SGHNT, CDR2 YYREEE (reference sequence). DNA for the CDR3: TGTGCCAGCAGCTTTGGGGCTGAGCAGTTCTTC. This sequence encodes CASSFGAEQFF.

V is TRBV7-2 and J is TRBJ2-3, with 9 bases fitting TRBD2. The CDR3 covers 18 residues. V was pared by 1 base and J by 7 bases, with 15 bases of the junction left unmatched. Germline V gene data show CDR1 as SGHTA and CDR2 as FQGNSA. The CDR3 region has the DNA TGTGCCAGCAGCTTAGTCTGGCTAGCGGGGCTCGGTGGGAATACGCAGTATTTT. Its protein is CASSLVWLAGLGGNTQYF.

V usage is TRBV29-1 and J usage is TRBJ2-2; 7 bases are a match to TRBD2. CDR1 and CDR2 (germline): SQVTM, ANQGSEA. This CDR3 is 14 amino acids long. V was clipped by 4 bases and J by 1 base; unmatched bases: 3. The CDR3 DNA reads TGCAGCGTTGTGGGGGGGATGAACACCGGGGAGCTGTTTTTT. It specifies CSVVGGMNTGELFF.

The chain recombines TRBV5-6 with TRBJ1-1, with D tentatively TRBD1 (5 bases). CDR1 and CDR2 from the germline V gene are SGHDT and YYEEEE. Deletions cut 0 bases from V and 4 bases from J, with 10 bases between. This CDR3 contains 14 residues. For the CDR3, the DNA is TGTGCCAGCAGCTTGGCCGTGGGGGGCACTGAAGCTTTCTTT. This sequence encodes CASSLAVGGTEAFF.

This chain joins TRBV4-3 and TRBJ1-1; maybe TRBD1 (5 bases). The germline gives CDR1 LGHNA, CDR2 YSLEER. Trimming removed 6 bases from V and 3 bases from J, with 14 bases in between. The CDR3 consists of 14 residues. The CDR3, as DNA: TGCGCCAGCAGTTTTCTGGGGGGGGACACTGAAGCTTTCTTT. Translation gives CASSFLGGDTEAFF.

The gene calls are TRBV6-6 and TRBJ2-3; 8 bases are shared with TRBD1. This CDR3 spans 15 amino acids. The germline V gene encodes CDR1 MNHNY and CDR2 SVGAGI (reference sequence). V was pared by 5 bases and J by 2 bases, with 6 bases of the junction left unmatched. This CDR3 is CASSLRTGHTDTQYF. CDR3 nucleotides: TGTGCCAGCAGTCTCCGGACAGGGCACACAGATACGCAGTATTTT.

V gene TRBV7-8 combines with J gene TRBJ2-7; 14 bases line up with TRBD2. CDR3 length equals 18 residues. The J segment lost 2 bases and the V segment lost 1 base, leaving 7 bases of the junction unmatched. Germline lookup yields CDR1 SGHVS and CDR2 FQNEAQ. Here the CDR3 DNA reads TGTGCCAGCAGCTTAGGGGGACTAGCGGGAGTTGGGACCTACGAGCAGTACTTC. It encodes CASSLGGLAGVGTYEQYF.

The genes are TRBV5-1 and TRBJ2-5; weak D call: TRBD2 (6 bases). This CDR3 region has 16 residues. The V end was cut by 4 bases, the J end by 5 bases, with 21 bases between. Per germline, CDR1 SGHRS and CDR2 YFSETQ. The CDR3 sequence: CASSLRSGTPRETQYF. CDR3 nucleotides: TGCGCCAGCAGCCTTCGTAGCGGTACACCCCGGGAGACCCAGTACTTC.

This chain uses TRBV7-6 with TRBJ2-5, with D possibly TRBD1 on 5 matching bases. Germline V gives CDR1 SGHVS, CDR2 FNYEAQ. This CDR3 is built from 13 residues. The germline V and J ends were trimmed by 7 bases and 0 bases, with 9 bases remaining between them. In DNA, the CDR3 is TGTGCCAGCACCCGACAGTACCAAGAGACCCAGTACTTC. The encoded protein is CASTRQYQETQYF.

The rearrangement links TRBV4-3 to TRBJ2-7, with D perhaps TRBD2 (5 bases). Looked up from germline, CDR1 is LGHNA and CDR2 is YSLEER. The CDR3 is 13 amino acids. Trimming removed 2 bases from V and 2 bases from J, with 7 bases in between. CDR3 DNA: TGCGCCAGCAGCCAACCGGGAACCTACGAGCAGTACTTC. The encoded protein is CASSQPGTYEQYF.

This clone is a singleton in its sample. The chain links TRBV28 to TRBJ1-5, with D possibly being TRBD1 (6 bases). This CDR3 is 13 amino acids long. With 10 bases removed from V and 7 bases from J, the gap between germline ends came to 17 bases. The germline CDR1 and CDR2 sequences are MDHEN and SYDVKM. CDR3 in DNA: TGTGCCACAAACAGGGTCCCTTGGCAGCCCCAGCATTTT. Protein product: CATNRVPWQPQHF.

J is TRBJ1-4 and V is TRBV4-2; D perhaps matches TRBD1 (5 bases). V was pared by 4 bases and J by 7 bases, with 13 bases between. Germline lookup yields CDR1 LGHNA and CDR2 YNFKEQ. This CDR3 is 14 amino acids long. The CDR3 DNA sequence: TGTGCCAGCAGCCCCGCGGGGCTAGGTGAAAAACTGTTTTTT. Amino acid sequence: CASSPAGLGEKLFF.

The genes are TRBV4-2 and TRBJ2-3, with a weak D call TRBD2 (5 bases). The length of the CDR3 is 14 residues. Trimming took off 1 base at V and 7 bases at J, with 12 bases between the two ends. CDR1 is LGHNA and CDR2 is YNFKEQ in the germline V gene. CDR3 coding DNA: TGTGCCAGCAGCCAAGCCCCAGAGGGTCATACGCAGTATTTT. Protein sequence: CASSQAPEGHTQYF.

This clone is a singleton in its sample. The V gene is TRBV7-6, the J gene TRBJ2-1, with TRBD2 matching over 11 bases. Germline values: CDR1 SGHVS, CDR2 FNYEAQ. The CDR3 has 14 amino acids. Trimming removed 5 bases from V and 5 bases from J; junction bases left unmatched: 2. In nucleotides, the CDR3 is TGTGCCAGCAGCCTTAGCGGGAGGGACAATGAGCAGTTCTTC. It is translated as CASSLSGRDNEQFF. The variable domain in full, with the rest retrieved from reference TRBV7-6 and TRBJ2-1, is GAGVSQSPRYKVTKRGQDVALRCDPISGHVSLYWYRQALGQGPEFLTYFNYEAQQDKSGLPNDRFSAERPEGSISTLTIQRTEQRDSAMYRCASSLSGRDNEQFFGPGTRLTVL.

The J gene is TRBJ2-5, the V gene TRBV28, with TRBD2 matching 7 bases. The V gene end was trimmed by 6 bases and the J gene end by 2 bases; junction bases not matched to a gene: 9. This CDR3 has 15 residues. Germline-derived CDR1 and CDR2 are MDHEN and SYDVKM. In DNA form, the CDR3 reads TGTGCCAGCAGCCGCGGGGGAGGCTATCAAGAGACCCAGTACTTC. Protein sequence: CASSRGGGYQETQYF.

The chain couples TRBV13 to TRBJ2-1; 13 nucleotides line up with TRBD2. This CDR3 is 13 amino acids long. J was trimmed by 12 bases and V by 5 bases; bases with no gene match: 4. The germline V gene encodes CDR1 PRHDT and CDR2 FYEKMQ (reference sequence). The CDR3 reads CASSPGLAGTQFF. CDR3 in DNA: TGTGCCAGCAGCCCGGGACTAGCGGGAACGCAGTTCTTC.

The chain carries TRBV7-9 and TRBJ1-1; 7 nucleotides align to TRBD1. Per germline, CDR1 SEHNR and CDR2 FQNEAQ (reference sequence). This CDR3 region has 14 residues. The V segment lost 5 bases and the J segment 2 bases; nucleotides outside the gene matches: 5. The CDR3 region has the DNA TGTGCCAGCAGCCCAGCAGGGGGTAACACTGAAGCTTTCTTT. This sequence encodes CASSPAGGNTEAFF.

Only one count was recorded for this clone. The chain couples TRBV7-8 to TRBJ2-1; the match to TRBD2 covers 10 bases. V shed 7 bases and J 3 bases; nucleotides not matched to a gene: 9. The germline CDR1 and CDR2 sequences are SGHVS and FQNEAQ. The CDR3 runs to 16 residues. CDR3 in amino acids: CASIPSRTSGYNEQFF. Here the CDR3 DNA reads TGTGCCAGCATCCCCTCCAGGACTAGCGGCTACAATGAGCAGTTCTTC.

This clone was observed a few times. J is TRBJ1-1 and V is TRBV18; D not resolved. Germline V lookup: CDR1 KGHSH, CDR2 LQKENI. This CDR3 contains 13 residues. Trimming left V 0 bases short and J 6 bases short, with 8 bases between. The CDR3 bases are TGTGCCAGCTCACCACCTCGCGCGGCTGAAGCTTTCTTT. It is translated as CASSPPRAAEAFF.

The chain carries TRBV27 and TRBJ2-3; D might be TRBD2 (5 bases). In germline, CDR1 is MNHEY, CDR2 SMNVEV (reference sequence). With 7 bases removed from V and 6 bases from J, the gap between germline ends came to 14 bases. The CDR3 totals 13 residues. The CDR3 loop is CASKRTPEDTQYF. The DNA for the CDR3 is TGTGCCAGCAAAAGGACTCCCGAGGATACGCAGTATTTT.

This chain joins TRBV4-1 and TRBJ2-7; a possible D gene is TRBD2 (5 bases). The V and J ends lost 0 bases and 3 bases respectively, with 24 bases between them. CDR3 length: 19 amino acids. CDR1 is MGHRA, CDR2 YSYEKL, per germline. The CDR3 protein is CASSQEPPSRPLLNYEQYF. The CDR3 region has the DNA TGCGCCAGCAGCCAAGAACCCCCTAGCAGACCACTTCTAAACTACGAGCAGTACTTC.